This TCR beta chain was sequenced in a study of control samples from healthy donors and cancer patients. Profiled with immunoSEQ multiplex PCR; TCRdb holds only in-frame clones, not every one. Of 150,000 to 200,000 clones in the sample, roughly 88% were seen once. The sequence came from a woman in her twenties or thirties in good health. The specimen was blood.

The CDR3 region has the DNA TGTGCCAGTAGTATAGATGGACAGGGGCAAGATACGCAGTATTTT. Translating it yields CASSIDGQGQDTQYF. The chain combines TRBV19 with TRBJ2-3; 9 bases line up with TRBD1. CDR3 length equals 15 residues. CDR1 and CDR2 (germline): LNHDA, SQIVND (reference sequence). The V segment lost 0 bases and the J segment 5 bases; nucleotides outside the gene matches: 3.